The 32 T cell receptor beta chains below all came from one sample that was sequenced in a study of cytomegalovirus exposure and HLA in healthy donors. The primer mix had 60 Vbeta and 13 Jbeta primers. The method was immunoSEQ multiplex PCR; TCRdb's version includes in-frame clones alone and lacks a portion of them. Here the sample spans fewer than 200,000 clones, around 80% being singletons. The sample was PBMCs. The source of these receptors is a woman in her late teens or twenties in good health and CMV-seronegative.

The chain employs TRBV28 and TRBJ2-1; TRBD1 might be the D (6 bases). V was clipped by 7 bases and J by 3 bases, with 13 bases between them. The CDR3 extends over 14 amino acids. Germline V CDR1 and CDR2: MDHEN, SYDVKM. CDR3 loop: CASIPLGGYNEQFF. CDR3 nucleotides: TGTGCCAGCATCCCGCTAGGGGGCTACAATGAGCAGTTCTTC.

This clone was seen just once. The chain uses TRBV2 and TRBJ2-1; TRBD2 aligns across 12 bases. This CDR3 has 15 residues. Germline CDR1 SNHLY, CDR2 FYNNEI. V lost 4 bases, J lost 6 bases, and 4 bases stayed unmatched. The CDR3 reads CASSVWTSGTNEQFF. DNA of the CDR3: TGTGCCAGCAGTGTTTGGACTAGCGGGACCAATGAGCAGTTCTTC.

This chain uses TRBV4-1 with TRBJ2-5, with TRBD2 matching over 10 bases. From germline, CDR1 is MGHRA and CDR2 YSYEKL. The trim removed 4 bases at V and 5 bases at J, leaving 10 bases unmatched. CDR3 length: 16 amino acids. CDR3 amino acids: CASSLQREGILETQYF. DNA for the CDR3: TGCGCCAGCAGCCTTCAGCGGGAGGGGATCTTGGAGACCCAGTACTTC.

The gene calls are TRBV18 and TRBJ2-3; 9 bases are a match to TRBD1. Germline V gene lookup returns CDR1 KGHSH and CDR2 LQKENI. The junction had 3 bases not matched to a gene; V was cut back by 4 bases and J by 4 bases. There are 14 residues in the CDR3. In nucleotides, the CDR3 is TGTGCCAGCTCACGGGACAGGGCTTCAGATACGCAGTATTTT. This translates into CASSRDRASDTQYF.

The rearrangement joins TRBV5-4 to TRBJ2-5, with a possible D match to TRBD1 (5 bases). This CDR3 is 14 amino acids long. The germline gives CDR1 SGHNT, CDR2 YYREEE (reference sequence). Between the trimmed V and J ends, which lost 2 bases and 2 bases, there was a span of 10 bases. CDR3 amino acids: CASSFEAGQETQYF. The CDR3, as DNA: TGTGCCAGCAGCTTTGAAGCAGGGCAAGAGACCCAGTACTTC. The full variable domain, its missing parts supplied by reference TRBV5-4 and TRBJ2-5, is ETGVTQSPTHLIKTRGQQVTLRCSSQSGHNTVSWYQQALGQGPQFIFQYYREEENGRGNFPPRFSGLQFPNYSSELNVNALELDDSALYLCASSFEAGQETQYFGPGTRLLVL.

Here the CDR3 reads CASSFSASGRKRAWQFF. CDR3 nucleotides: TGTGCCAGCAGCTTTTCGGCTAGCGGGAGGAAGAGGGCTTGGCAGTTCTTC. This sequence joins TRBV11-2 and TRBJ2-1; 11 bases match TRBD2. Trimming took 3 bases from V and 12 from J; bases not matched to a gene: 16. The germline V gene has CDR1 SGHAT and CDR2 FQNNGV. The CDR3 loop spans 17 amino acids.

The CDR3 DNA sequence: TGCGCCAGCAGCACCCGGACAGGGGAAGAGACCCAGTACTTC. This translates into CASSTRTGEETQYF. The chain joins TRBV4-1 to TRBJ2-5, with 9 bases that match TRBD1. Germline trimming cut 5 bases from V and 3 bases from J; bases unmatched to any gene: 4. The CDR3 contains 14 residues. Germline V gene data show CDR1 as MGHRA and CDR2 as YSYEKL.

V is TRBV6-5 and J is TRBJ2-7, with a tentative D call TRBD1 (6 bases). The CDR3 totals 14 residues. Germline-derived CDR1 and CDR2 are MNHEY and SVGAGI. Deletions cut 6 bases from V and 1 base from J, with 13 bases between. The CDR3 sequence: CASRRKTGSYEQYF. DNA of the CDR3: TGTGCCAGCAGAAGAAAGACAGGATCCTACGAGCAGTACTTC.

This chain uses TRBV4-2 with TRBJ2-5, with 9 nucleotides matching TRBD2. The CDR3 contains 14 residues. Germline-derived CDR1 and CDR2 are LGHNA and YNFKEQ. The trim removed 4 bases at V and 5 bases at J, leaving 5 bases unmatched. The CDR3 DNA follows: TGTGCCAGCAGCCGGACTAGCGTGTTTGAGACCCAGTACTTC. Translated: CASSRTSVFETQYF.

J is TRBJ2-2 and V is TRBV19; the D gene is possibly TRBD2 (6 bases). This CDR3 has 14 residues. The germline CDR1 and CDR2 sequences are LNHDA and SQIVND (reference sequence). V lost 8 bases, J lost 3 bases, and 13 bases lay in between. DNA for the CDR3: TGTGCCAGTTGGGTGGGGGGATACACCGGGGAGCTGTTTTTT. Translated: CASWVGGYTGELFF.

The V gene is TRBV5-1, the J gene TRBJ2-1, with TRBD1 matching 8 bases. V trimming: 4 bases; J trimming: 6 bases; junction bases outside the gene matches: 9. From germline, CDR1 is SGHRS and CDR2 YFSETQ. The CDR3 covers 15 residues. The CDR3 DNA reads as TGCGCCAGCAGCCTAGACAGGGGAATGATCAATGAGCAGTTCTTC. Amino acid sequence: CASSLDRGMINEQFF.

The chain recombines TRBV4-3 with TRBJ2-3, with 12 bases that match TRBD2. The germline V gene has CDR1 LGHNA and CDR2 YSLEER. V trimming: 0 bases; J trimming: 2 bases; junction bases outside the gene matches: 6. This CDR3 has 18 amino acids. In nucleotides, the CDR3 is TGCGCCAGCAGCCAAGAAGATACTAGCGGGGGGAACACAGATACGCAGTATTTT. Translation: CASSQEDTSGGNTDTQYF.

This chain uses TRBV30 with TRBJ2-7; 9 positions match TRBD1. Germline lookup yields CDR1 GTSNPN and CDR2 SVGIG (reference sequence). With 3 bases clipped from V and 2 bases from J, the junction kept 2 bases outside the gene matches. The length of the CDR3 is 13 residues. DNA of the CDR3: TGTGCCTGGAGCGGGGACAGGGCCTACGAGCAGTACTTC. It encodes CAWSGDRAYEQYF.

This sequence joins TRBV5-8 and TRBJ2-1, with D maybe TRBD1 (5 bases). Trimming removed 1 base from V and 5 bases from J, with 7 bases in between. The CDR3 runs to 13 residues. CDR1 and CDR2 from the germline V gene are SGHTS and YDEGEE. CDR3 nucleotide sequence: TGTGCCAGCAGCTTGCGCAGGGACAATGAGCAGTTCTTC. Its translation: CASSLRRDNEQFF.

This clone was seen more than once but under ten times. The chain couples TRBV29-1 to TRBJ2-3, with TRBD2 matching 12 bases. Germline CDR1 and CDR2: SQVTM and ANQGSEA. This CDR3 is built from 14 residues. V was clipped by 7 bases and J by 6 bases; unmatched bases: 8. The chain's CDR3 is CSGELAGGSDTQYF. Here the CDR3 DNA reads TGCAGCGGCGAACTAGCGGGAGGATCGGATACGCAGTATTTT.

The chain employs TRBV4-2 and TRBJ2-1; 12 bases fit TRBD2. CDR1 and CDR2 (germline): LGHNA, YNFKEQ. The junction had 4 bases not matched to a gene; V was cut back by 0 bases and J by 4 bases. This CDR3 is 17 amino acids long. The CDR3 sequence: CASSQDPGLAGYNEQFF. CDR3 coding DNA: TGTGCCAGCAGCCAAGACCCCGGACTAGCGGGGTACAATGAGCAGTTCTTC.

This sequence joins TRBV12-2 and TRBJ1-2; the tabulated D call, TRBD1, remains unverified against the DNA. TRBV12-2 is an annotated pseudogene. The CDR3 covers 12 residues. Here the CDR3 DNA reads TGTGCAAGTCGACGCACCCACAGGGTCGTCACCTTC. It translates to CASRRTHRVVTF.

The DNA for the CDR3 is TGCGCCAGCAGCCAAGATTGGGAGACAGATACGCAGTATTTT. Encoded protein: CASSQDWETDTQYF. The gene calls are TRBV4-1 and TRBJ2-3; D might be TRBD2 (5 bases). V lost 0 bases, J lost 3 bases, and 7 bases lay in between. The CDR3 has 14 residues. Germline CDR1 and CDR2: MGHRA and YSYEKL.

This chain uses TRBV11-2 with TRBJ2-3; D is ambiguous. CDR1 and CDR2 (germline): SGHAT, FQNNGV. This CDR3 has 15 residues. Trimming pared 1 base from V and 0 bases from J, leaving 8 bases between. In DNA form, the CDR3 reads TGTGCCAGCAGCTTAGGCGGAACTAGCACAGATACGCAGTATTTT. Its translation: CASSLGGTSTDTQYF.

The V gene is TRBV29-1, the J gene TRBJ1-2; TRBD1 agrees at 8 bases. The V gene end was trimmed by 6 bases and the J gene end by 3 bases; junction bases not matched to a gene: 6. Germline lookup yields CDR1 SQVTM and CDR2 ANQGSEA. This CDR3 is 13 amino acids long. CDR3 sequence (DNA): TGCAGCGTCTCGGACAGGGTCGACTATGGCTACACCTTC. It yields the protein CSVSDRVDYGYTF.

The rearrangement links TRBV7-9 to TRBJ1-3; D is undetermined. Germline V gives CDR1 SEHNR, CDR2 FQNEAQ (reference sequence). This CDR3 contains 15 residues. Trimming removed 5 bases from V and 1 base from J, with 12 bases in between. CDR3 DNA sequence: TGTGCCAGCAGCCGCCTGGCTGTTTCTGGAAACACCATATATTTT. This encodes CASSRLAVSGNTIYF.

CDR3 coding DNA: TGTGCCAGCAGCCAACTAGCGGCGAACAATGAGCAGTTCTTC. Translated, it gives CASSQLAANNEQFF. The genes are TRBV6-5 and TRBJ2-1, with TRBD2 matching over 8 bases. Germline trimming cut 6 bases from V and 5 bases from J; bases unmatched to any gene: 6. Germline V gene lookup returns CDR1 MNHEY and CDR2 SVGAGI. This CDR3 has 14 amino acids.

The chain has TRBV6-1 and TRBJ2-3; 7 bases match TRBD1. The CDR3 extends over 15 amino acids. Germline V CDR1 and CDR2: MNHNS, SASEGT. The V gene end was trimmed by 7 bases and the J gene end by 0 bases; junction bases not matched to a gene: 7. For the CDR3, the DNA is TGTGCCAGCAATATAGGGACAGTGAGCACAGATACGCAGTATTTT. Encoded protein: CASNIGTVSTDTQYF.

The gene calls are TRBV19 and TRBJ2-3; D gene unclear. The CDR3 spans 13 residues. V lost 6 bases and J lost 6, with 13 bases in between. Germline CDR1 is LNHDA and CDR2 is SQIVND (reference sequence). The CDR3 nucleotides are TGTGCCAGTAGCTTCAAGCCCACGGATACGCAGTATTTT. The encoded protein is CASSFKPTDTQYF.

The CDR3 nucleotides are TGCAGCGTTTCAAGTCTAGCGGGAGGTGGGGAGACCCAGTACTTC. Its translation is CSVSSLAGGGETQYF. The rearrangement uses TRBV29-1 and TRBJ2-5; 11 positions match TRBD2. Germline V gives CDR1 SQVTM, CDR2 ANQGSEA. J gave up 5 bases and V 5 bases, and 10 bases lay outside the gene matches. CDR3 size: 15 residues.

This clone was counted between two and nine times. CDR3 in DNA: TGTGCCAGCAGCGCTTCGGGACTAGCGGGAGCGGGTCGTAGGTTCTTC. This codes for CASSASGLAGAGRRFF. The rearrangement joins TRBV13 to TRBJ2-1, with TRBD2 matching over 14 bases. Trimming took 5 bases from V and 15 from J; bases not matched to a gene: 15. Germline CDR1 reads PRHDT; CDR2 reads FYEKMQ (reference sequence). This CDR3 has 16 residues. The variable domain in full, with the rest retrieved from reference TRBV13 and TRBJ2-1, is AAGVIQSPRHLIKEKRETATLKCYPIPRHDTVYWYQQGPGQDPQFLISFYEKMQSDKGSIPDRFSAQQFSDYHSELNMSSLELGDSALYFCASSASGLAGAGRRFFGPGTRLTVL.

The chain is built from TRBV6-6 and TRBJ1-2; D is perhaps TRBD1 (6 bases). Trimming shortened V by 4 bases and J by 0 bases, and 12 bases separated the two germline ends. CDR1 is MNHNY and CDR2 is SVGAGI in the germline V gene (reference sequence). This CDR3 is 15 amino acids long. This chain's CDR3 is CASSSRQASNYGYTF. The CDR3 coding sequence is TGTGCCAGCAGTTCAAGACAGGCTTCTAACTATGGCTACACCTTC.

V and J are TRBV25-1 and TRBJ2-7, with a possible D match to TRBD2 (6 bases). Germline-derived CDR1 and CDR2 are MGHDK and SYGVNS. CDR3 length equals 18 residues. Trimming removed 9 bases from V and 5 bases from J, with 32 bases in between. In nucleotides, the CDR3 is TGTGCCAGAACTCTCCGGGACTTAAAACACCCAAAGGACCACGAGCAGTACTTC. It translates to CARTLRDLKHPKDHEQYF.

This clone came up once. The J gene is TRBJ2-2, the V gene TRBV11-2; possible D gene TRBD1, 6 bases. V gave up 6 bases and J gave up 0 bases, with 8 bases separating them. The CDR3 consists of 14 residues. The germline CDR1 and CDR2 sequences are SGHAT and FQNNGV. The CDR3 nucleotides are TGTGCCAGCAGTTGGGGGCCGAACACCGGGGAGCTGTTTTTT. Translated, it gives CASSWGPNTGELFF. The full variable domain, with the rest looked up from reference TRBV11-2 and TRBJ2-2, is EAGVAQSPRYKIIEKRQSVAFWCNPISGHATLYWYQQILGQGPKLLIQFQNNGVVDDSQLPKDRFSAERLKGVDSTLKIQPAKLEDSAVYLCASSWGPNTGELFFGEGSRLTVL.

The chain combines TRBV7-2 with TRBJ1-2; 9 bases are shared with TRBD1. The CDR3 runs to 14 residues. Germline assignment: CDR1 SGHTA and CDR2 FQGNSA. J lost 8 bases, V lost 3 bases, and 7 bases had no gene match. As DNA, the CDR3 is TGTGCCAGCAGCTTGGGACAGGGAATTTTAGGCTACACCTTC. It is translated as CASSLGQGILGYTF.

This chain joins TRBV5-1 and TRBJ2-3, with a possible D match to TRBD2 (5 bases). V lost 2 bases to trimming and J lost 4 bases, with 11 bases between them. This CDR3 has 14 amino acids. Germline lookup yields CDR1 SGHRS and CDR2 YFSETQ. CDR3 amino acids: CASSFEGPSDTQYF. Here the CDR3 DNA reads TGCGCCAGCAGCTTTGAGGGCCCCTCAGATACGCAGTATTTT.

This clone was counted a few times. The chain has TRBV6-1 and TRBJ1-5; D ambiguous. The CDR3 spans 11 residues. The V gene lost 8 bases and the J gene lost 2 bases, with 4 bases spanning the gap. CDR1 and CDR2 from the germline V gene are MNHNS and SASEGT. CDR3 in DNA: TGTGCCAGCGCGGGCAATCAGCCCCAGCATTTT. Its protein product is CASAGNQPQHF.